This section outlines one TCR beta chain sequence together with its context. The data belong to a study of T cell changes during pregnancy in multiple sclerosis. Generated by immunoSEQ multiplex PCR, the TCRdb table keeps only in-frame clones and is missing some. The top ten clones hold more than 0.95% of a sample with fewer than 85,000 clones, about 95% of them seen once. The germline V and J ends were trimmed by 4 bases and 2 bases, with 8 bases remaining between them. Per the germline V gene, CDR1 is GTSNPN and CDR2 is SVGIG (reference sequence). The CDR3 sequence is 12 residues long. The V call is TRBV30, the J call TRBJ2-5; no definite D call. The sequence derives from a female donor with multiple sclerosis, enrolled in a pregnancy study. This specimen consisted of peripheral blood, obtained in the second trimester of pregnancy. CDR3 sequence reads: CAWMFRQETQYF. The CDR3 DNA sequence: TGTGCCTGGATGTTTAGACAAGAGACCCAGTACTTC.